This T cell receptor beta chain was profiled in a study of early T cells in non-severe SARS-CoV-2 infection. From the 5' RACE reads, TCRdb called clonotypes with MiXCR, one entry per CDR3 protein. The profile shows 75,000 to 95,000 distinct CDR3 sequences, around 17% of them singletons. CDR3 length equals 14 residues. From germline, CDR1 is SGDLS and CDR2 YYNGEE. The junction had 3 bases not matched to a gene; V was cut back by 4 bases and J by 6 bases. This clonotype was counted a few times. The sequenced sample was whole blood, obtained at baseline. This sequence originates from an adult who was a healthcare worker with PCR-confirmed SARS-CoV-2 infection or an uninfected control (not recorded which). J is TRBJ1-5 and V is TRBV9; 11 bases align to TRBD1. This chain's CDR3 is CASSTGTGGQPQHF. Here the CDR3 DNA reads TGTGCCAGCAGCACCGGGACAGGGGGTCAGCCCCAGCATTTT.